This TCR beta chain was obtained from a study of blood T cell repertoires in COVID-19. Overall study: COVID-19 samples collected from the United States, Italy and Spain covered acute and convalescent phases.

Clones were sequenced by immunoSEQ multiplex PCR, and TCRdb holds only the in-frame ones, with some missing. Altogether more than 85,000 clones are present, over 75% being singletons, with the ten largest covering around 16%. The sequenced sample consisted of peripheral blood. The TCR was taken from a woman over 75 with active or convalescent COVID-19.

The CDR3 loop is CASSVVVRVNYGYTF. The DNA of the CDR3 is TGTGCCAGCAGTGTCGTTGTGAGGGTTAACTATGGCTACACCTTC. V usage is TRBV2 and J usage is TRBJ1-2; no firm D call. The germline V gene encodes CDR1 SNHLY and CDR2 FYNNEI. This CDR3 is built from 15 residues. V lost 4 bases, J lost 1 base, and 13 bases lay in between.